This T cell receptor beta chain is drawn from a study of shared clonotypes between healthy human individuals. Method: immunoSEQ multiplex PCR; TCRdb's copy keeps in-frame clones and lacks some. The sample contains over a million clones, roughly 95% of which appear only once. The CDR3 extends over 14 amino acids. Trimming stripped 0 bases from V and 7 bases from J, with 13 bases between. Germline-derived CDR1 and CDR2 are SGHNT and YYREEE (reference sequence). The sample comprised naive CD4+ T cells sorted from blood. The subset was: CD45RA+ positively selected. The TCR sequence derives from a man aged 30 to 45 in good health. This chain links TRBV5-4 with TRBJ2-5; D is perhaps TRBD1 (5 bases). CDR3: CASSLGAVQGTQYF. Written as DNA, the CDR3 is TGTGCCAGCAGCTTGGGTGCGGTCCAGGGGACCCAGTACTTC.